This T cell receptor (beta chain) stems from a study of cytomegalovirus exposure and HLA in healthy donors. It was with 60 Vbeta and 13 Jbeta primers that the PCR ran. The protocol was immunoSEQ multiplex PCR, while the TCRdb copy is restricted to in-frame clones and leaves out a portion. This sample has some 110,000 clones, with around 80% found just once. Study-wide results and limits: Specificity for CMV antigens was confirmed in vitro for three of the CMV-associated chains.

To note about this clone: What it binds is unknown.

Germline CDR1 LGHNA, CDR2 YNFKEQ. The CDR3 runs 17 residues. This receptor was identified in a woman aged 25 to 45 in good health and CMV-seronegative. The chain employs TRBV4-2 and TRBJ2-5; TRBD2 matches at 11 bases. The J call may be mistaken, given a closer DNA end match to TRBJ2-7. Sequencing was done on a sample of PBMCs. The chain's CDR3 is CASSRDLAGGPSYEQYF. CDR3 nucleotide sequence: TGTGCCAGCAGCCGAGACCTAGCGGGAGGCCCCTCCTACGAGCAGTACTTC.